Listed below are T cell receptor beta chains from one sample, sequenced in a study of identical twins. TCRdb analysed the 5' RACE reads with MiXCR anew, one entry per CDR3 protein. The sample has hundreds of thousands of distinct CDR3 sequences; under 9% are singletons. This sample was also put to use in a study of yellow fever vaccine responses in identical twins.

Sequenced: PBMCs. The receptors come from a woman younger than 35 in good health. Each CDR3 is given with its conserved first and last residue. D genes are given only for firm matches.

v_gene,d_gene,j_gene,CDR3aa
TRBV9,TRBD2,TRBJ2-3,CASSVSSGPTDTQYF
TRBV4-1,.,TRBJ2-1,CASSQQGTGYNEQFF
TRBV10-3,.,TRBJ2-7,CAISEWQTRPYEQYF
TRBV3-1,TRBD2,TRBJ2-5,CASSQILGLAEPQETQYF
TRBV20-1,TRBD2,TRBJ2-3,CSANGGGGTDTQYF
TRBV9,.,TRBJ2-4,CASSADGDRAVNIQYF
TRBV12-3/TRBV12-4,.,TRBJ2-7,CASSLALGSSYEQYF
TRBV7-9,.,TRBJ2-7,CASSPDGDLDEQYF
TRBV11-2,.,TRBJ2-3,CASSSLLGDPGGTQYF
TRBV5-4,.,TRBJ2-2,CASSFGPMNTGELFF
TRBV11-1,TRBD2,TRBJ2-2,CASSLRGLAGVRDTGELFF
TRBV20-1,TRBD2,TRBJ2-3,CSASIRRGGTDTQYF
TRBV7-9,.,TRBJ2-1,CASSLFNEQFF